One sample yielded the 27 T cell receptor beta chains listed below, sequenced in a study of shared clonotypes between healthy human individuals. Clones were sequenced by immunoSEQ multiplex PCR, and TCRdb holds only the in-frame ones, with some missing. This table has fewer than 400,000 clones, approximately 79% appearing once. What was sequenced was memory CD4+ T cells sorted from blood. Stated subset: CD45RA-negative fraction. These receptors came from a man aged 25 to 40 in good health.

Regarding this clone: At the DNA level, this CDR3 is encoded by other sequences in the same sample as well. V gene TRBV5-4 combines with J gene TRBJ2-1, with 8 bases aligning to TRBD2. CDR3 size: 15 residues. The V and J ends lost 2 bases and 5 bases, in that order; junction bases with no gene match: 6. Germline CDR1 is SGHNT and CDR2 is YYREEE (reference sequence). DNA of the CDR3: TGTGCCAGCAGCTTATCGGGAGGGTTTAACAATGAGCAGTTCTTC. It specifies CASSLSGGFNNEQFF.

In the case of this clone: Other DNA sequences in this specimen translate into the identical CDR3. J is TRBJ2-7 and V is TRBV5-1; D possibly corresponds to TRBD1 (6 bases). This CDR3 region has 15 residues. Deletions cut 4 bases from V and 3 bases from J, with 17 bases between. CDR1 and CDR2 (germline): SGHRS, YFSETQ. CDR3 loop: CASSLDGTSFYEQYF. DNA for the CDR3: TGCGCCAGCAGCCTAGATGGGACATCCTTCTACGAGCAGTACTTC.

This clone was counted a single time. The same CDR3 is also encoded by other DNA sequences in this sample. The chain employs TRBV28 and TRBJ2-7; possible D gene TRBD1, 5 bases. Per the germline V gene, CDR1 is MDHEN and CDR2 is SYDVKM. The CDR3 totals 14 residues. The V end was cut by 3 bases, the J end by 1 base, with 10 bases between. DNA for the CDR3: TGTGCCAGCAGTTTGGCAGGGCCATCCTACGAGCAGTACTTC. Residues: CASSLAGPSYEQYF.

This clone was observed once. V and J are TRBV14 and TRBJ2-7, with D unclear. This CDR3 region has 14 residues. V lost 4 bases to trimming and J lost 0 bases, with 10 bases between them. CDR1 and CDR2 from the germline V gene are SGHDN and FVKESK. The CDR3 reads CASSPNPNSYEQYF. CDR3 nucleotide sequence: TGTGCCAGCAGCCCGAACCCCAACTCCTACGAGCAGTACTTC.

V usage is TRBV11-2 and J usage is TRBJ2-1; 7 bases agree with TRBD1. J gave up 6 bases and V 5 bases, and 22 bases lay outside the gene matches. The germline V gene encodes CDR1 SGHAT and CDR2 FQNNGV. The CDR3 is 19 amino acids. CDR3 amino acids: CASSVLPLDRVVTGNEQFF. Written as DNA, the CDR3 is TGTGCCAGCAGCGTACTACCCCTCGACAGGGTTGTAACGGGCAATGAGCAGTTCTTC.

The J gene is TRBJ2-3, the V gene TRBV5-6, with D unclear. Germline-derived CDR1 and CDR2 are SGHDT and YYEEEE. Trimming cost V 0 bases and J 11 bases, with 10 bases left between them. This CDR3 is built from 12 residues. The CDR3 reads CASSLAGWEQYF. Written as DNA, the CDR3 is TGTGCCAGCAGCTTGGCCGGGTGGGAGCAGTATTTT.

The gene calls are TRBV19 and TRBJ2-2; 9 bases are a match to TRBD1. The CDR3 is 15 amino acids. V gave up 6 bases and J gave up 4 bases; unmatched junction bases: 6. Germline CDR1 reads LNHDA; CDR2 reads SQIVND (reference sequence). CDR3 nucleotides: TGTGCCAGTAGCACGACAGGGGGACGCACCGGGGAGCTGTTTTTT. As protein: CASSTTGGRTGELFF. Full variable domain (rest looked up from reference TRBV19 and TRBJ2-2): DGGITQSPKYLFRKEGQNVTLSCEQNLNHDAMYWYRQDPGQGLRLIYYSQIVNDFQKGDIAEGYSVSREKKESFPLTVTSAQKNPTAFYLCASSTTGGRTGELFFGEGSRLTVL.

A word on this clone: Sequence at one end of the junction differs from germline and may be a read error. The gene calls are TRBV7-7 and TRBJ2-7; a possible D gene is TRBD2 (5 bases). Germline assignment: CDR1 SSHAT and CDR2 FNYEAQ (reference sequence). CDR3 size: 13 residues. For the CDR3, the DNA is TGTGCTAGCAGCTCCAGTCCCGGGAACGAGCAGTACTTC. It is translated as CASSSSPGNEQYF.

This chain links TRBV18 with TRBJ1-3; 9 bases map to TRBD1. V dropped 4 bases and J dropped 5; count of bases not matched to a gene: 6. The germline gives CDR1 KGHSH, CDR2 LQKENI. This CDR3 spans 15 amino acids. In nucleotides, the CDR3 is TGTGCCAGCTCACTCGGGACAGGGTCACGAAACACCATATATTTT. This encodes CASSLGTGSRNTIYF. Complete variable domain (other parts from reference TRBV18 and TRBJ1-3): NAGVMQNPRHLVRRRGQEARLRCSPMKGHSHVYWYRQLPEEGLKFMVYLQKENIIDESGMPKERFSAEFPKEGPSILRIQQVVRGDSAAYFCASSLGTGSRNTIYFGEGSWLTVV.

The chain links TRBV9 to TRBJ1-4; 9 nucleotides match TRBD1. This CDR3 contains 18 residues. The V segment lost 3 bases and the J segment 8 bases; nucleotides outside the gene matches: 17. From germline, CDR1 is SGDLS and CDR2 YYNGEE. CDR3 nucleotides: TGTGCCAGCAGCGCCACCAGATCGACAGGGGGGAGGTTGGAAAAACTGTTTTTT. Translated, it gives CASSATRSTGGRLEKLFF.

On this clone itself: The same CDR3 can be traced to other DNA sequences in this sample. The chain joins TRBV19 to TRBJ2-7; 9 bases are a match to TRBD1. With V trimmed by 1 base and J by 3 bases, 4 bases remained unmatched. Germline CDR1 LNHDA, CDR2 SQIVND (reference sequence). The CDR3 loop spans 15 amino acids. CDR3 region: CASSIAGTGNYEQYF. As DNA, the CDR3 is TGTGCCAGTAGTATAGCGGGGACAGGGAACTACGAGCAGTACTTC.

This chain uses TRBV15 with TRBJ1-1; no definite D call. CDR3 length: 13 amino acids. Germline V gene sequence: CDR1 LNHNV, CDR2 YYDKDF (reference sequence). V was cut by 5 bases and J by 4 bases, with 11 bases left in between. CDR3 coding DNA: TGTGCCACCAGCCGAGCCGCGGTCACTGAAGCTTTCTTT. This translates into CATSRAAVTEAFF.

V is TRBV5-6 and J is TRBJ2-5; 7 bases fit TRBD1. With V trimmed by 5 bases and J by 6 bases, 4 bases remained unmatched. Germline CDR1 is SGHDT and CDR2 is YYEEEE. The length of the CDR3 is 12 residues. CDR3 DNA: TGTGCCAGCAGACAGGGGCGACAGACCCAGTACTTC. The encoded protein is CASRQGRQTQYF.

This clone has more than one count but fewer than ten. The genes are TRBV19 and TRBJ1-1, with a possible D match to TRBD1 (5 bases). The germline V and J ends were trimmed by 7 bases and 0 bases, with 15 bases remaining between them. The CDR3 has 15 amino acids. Germline CDR1 reads LNHDA; CDR2 reads SQIVND (reference sequence). CDR3: CASKAGRNMNTEAFF. CDR3 DNA sequence: TGTGCCAGTAAAGCAGGGAGAAACATGAACACTGAAGCTTTCTTT. The full variable domain, its missing parts supplied by reference TRBV19 and TRBJ1-1, is DGGITQSPKYLFRKEGQNVTLSCEQNLNHDAMYWYRQDPGQGLRLIYYSQIVNDFQKGDIAEGYSVSREKKESFPLTVTSAQKNPTAFYLCASKAGRNMNTEAFFGQGTRLTVV.

The genes are TRBV2 and TRBJ2-3; D may be TRBD2 (6 bases). The CDR3 covers 17 residues. V was clipped by 1 base and J by 6 bases, with 20 bases between them. In germline, CDR1 is SNHLY, CDR2 FYNNEI. The CDR3 region is CASSEGPHRERLDTQYF. DNA of the CDR3: TGTGCCAGCAGTGAAGGCCCCCATCGGGAGCGACTGGATACGCAGTATTTT.

The chain uses TRBV7-6 and TRBJ2-1; no clear D gene. Per the germline V gene, CDR1 is SGHVS and CDR2 is FNYEAQ. The CDR3 totals 11 residues. Trimming shortened V by 7 bases and J by 6 bases, and 7 bases separated the two germline ends. The DNA of the CDR3 is TGTGCCAGCAACGAGGTCAATGAGCAGTTCTTC. Its protein product is CASNEVNEQFF.

Comments on this clone: A far bigger clonotype differs at one base, so this is likely a read error. The J gene is TRBJ2-3, the V gene TRBV2; D is undetermined. Germline lookup yields CDR1 SNHLY and CDR2 FYNNEI. CDR3 size: 12 residues. The CDR3 nucleotides read TGTGCCAACAGTTATACCACAGATACGCAGTATTTT. It translates to CANSYTTDTQYF.

V gene TRBV27 combines with J gene TRBJ2-2, with 7 bases fitting TRBD2. CDR1 and CDR2 (germline): MNHEY, SMNVEV (reference sequence). Trimming took 5 bases from V and 8 from J; bases not matched to a gene: 14. This CDR3 is 16 amino acids long. The CDR3 here is CASSRSPSGQTGELFF. The CDR3, as DNA: TGTGCCAGCAGTCGTAGCCCTAGCGGCCAAACTGGGGAGCTGTTTTTT.

This sequence joins TRBV5-1 and TRBJ2-3, with D possibly being TRBD1 or TRBD2 (6 bases each). The CDR3 loop spans 15 amino acids. In germline, CDR1 is SGHRS, CDR2 YFSETQ. The germline V and J ends were trimmed by 4 bases and 4 bases, with 16 bases remaining between them. The chain's CDR3 is CASSGGQGGPDTQYF. The CDR3 DNA sequence: TGCGCCAGCAGCGGGGGGCAGGGTGGTCCAGATACGCAGTATTTT. Using reference TRBV5-1 and TRBJ2-3 for the parts outside the CDR3, the full variable domain is KAGVTQTPRYLIKTRGQQVTLSCSPISGHRSVSWYQQTPGQGLQFLFEYFSETQRNKGNFPGRFSGRQFSNSRSEMNVSTLELGDSALYLCASSGGQGGPDTQYFGPGTRLTVL.

This clone was seen a few times. An end of the junction differs from the germline gene, which may be a read error. The V and J genes are TRBV18 and TRBJ1-1; 11 nucleotides agree with TRBD1. From germline, CDR1 is KGHSH and CDR2 LQKENI. The CDR3 runs to 17 residues. In DNA form, the CDR3 reads TGTGCCAGCTCGCCACCGGGACAGGGGGGGAAGAACACTGAAGCTTTCTTT. This translates into CASSPPGQGGKNTEAFF.

This chain joins TRBV7-9 and TRBJ2-1, with a tentative D call TRBD1 (6 bases). CDR3 length: 17 residues. Trimming left V 2 bases short and J 4 bases short, with 18 bases between. Germline V gives CDR1 SEHNR, CDR2 FQNEAQ (reference sequence). The CDR3 reads CASSLTGTPEKYNEQFF. Written as DNA, the CDR3 is TGTGCCAGCAGCTTAACCGGGACACCTGAAAAGTACAATGAGCAGTTCTTC.

The chain joins TRBV6-5 to TRBJ2-3, with D unclear. CDR1 is MNHEY, CDR2 SVGAGI, per germline. The CDR3 covers 14 residues. The V end was cut by 4 bases, the J end by 3 bases, with 11 bases between. CDR3 nucleotide sequence: TGTGCCAGCAGTTCGGCCCCTTGGACAGATACGCAGTATTTT. Its protein product is CASSSAPWTDTQYF.

DNA for the CDR3: TGTGCCACCAGCAGAGGGCAGGGGGCAGCCTCCTACGAGCAGTACTTC. It specifies CATSRGQGAASYEQYF. This chain uses TRBV15 with TRBJ2-7; 8 positions match TRBD1. After removal of 1 base from V and 0 bases from J, the junction contained 5 bases not matched to a gene. CDR3 size: 16 residues. CDR1 LNHNV and CDR2 YYDKDF come from the germline V gene (reference sequence).

For this clone: At the DNA level, this CDR3 is encoded by other sequences in the same sample as well. The chain has TRBV7-9 and TRBJ2-1; 9 bases map to TRBD2. Germline loops: CDR1 SEHNR, CDR2 FQNEAQ (reference sequence). The CDR3 contains 16 residues. The ends lost 1 base at V and 4 bases at J; junction bases unmatched: 5. The chain's CDR3 is CASSLGLAGTYNEQFF. The CDR3 nucleotides read TGTGCCAGCAGCTTAGGTCTAGCGGGAACTTACAATGAGCAGTTCTTC.

V gene TRBV21-1 combines with J gene TRBJ1-5; the table's D call of TRBD1 was not tested on the DNA. TRBV21-1 is tagged as a pseudogene. The CDR3 sequence is 15 residues long. DNA for the CDR3: TGTGCCAGCAGCAATCCGGACAGTGGCAATCAGCCCCAGCATTTT. It yields the protein CASSNPDSGNQPQHF.

This clone was seen repeatedly, ten times or more. The CDR3 region is CASSKAVRDRGCSGELFF. The CDR3 DNA follows: TGTGCCAGCAGCAAAGCGGTAAGGGACAGGGGTTGTTCCGGGGAGCTGTTTTTT. The V gene is TRBV21-1, the J gene TRBJ2-2; the table gives TRBD1 as D, unverified against the DNA. TRBV21-1 is flagged as a pseudogene. The CDR3 runs 18 residues.

Concerning this clone: The same CDR3 also results from other DNA sequences found in this sample. The chain recombines TRBV5-1 with TRBJ1-2; D unresolved. This CDR3 contains 12 residues. The germline gives CDR1 SGHRS, CDR2 YFSETQ. The V gene lost 0 bases and the J gene lost 3 bases, with 3 bases spanning the gap. CDR3 loop: CASSLDDYGYTF. For the CDR3, the DNA is TGCGCCAGCAGCTTGGACGACTATGGCTACACCTTC.